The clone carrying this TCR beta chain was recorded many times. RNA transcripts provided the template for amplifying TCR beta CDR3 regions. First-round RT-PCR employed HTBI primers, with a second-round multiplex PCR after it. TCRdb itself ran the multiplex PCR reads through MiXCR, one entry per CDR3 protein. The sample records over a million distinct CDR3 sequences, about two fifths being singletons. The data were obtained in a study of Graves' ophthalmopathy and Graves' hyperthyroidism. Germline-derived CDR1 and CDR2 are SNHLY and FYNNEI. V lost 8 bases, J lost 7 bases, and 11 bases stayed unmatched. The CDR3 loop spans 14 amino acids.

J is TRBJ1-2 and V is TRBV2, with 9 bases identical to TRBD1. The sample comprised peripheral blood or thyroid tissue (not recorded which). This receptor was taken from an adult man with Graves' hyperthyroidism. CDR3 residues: CASDLQGAASGYTF. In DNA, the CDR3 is TGTGCCAGCGATTTACAGGGGGCTGCTAGTGGCTACACCTTC.